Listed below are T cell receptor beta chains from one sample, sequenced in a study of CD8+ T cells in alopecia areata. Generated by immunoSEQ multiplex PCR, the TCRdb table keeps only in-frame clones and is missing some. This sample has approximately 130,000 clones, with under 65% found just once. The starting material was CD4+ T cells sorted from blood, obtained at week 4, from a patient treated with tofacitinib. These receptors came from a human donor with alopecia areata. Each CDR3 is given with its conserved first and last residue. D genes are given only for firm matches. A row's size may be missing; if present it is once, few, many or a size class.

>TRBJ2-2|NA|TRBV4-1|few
TGCGCCAGCAGCCATAGAAGCACCCTCGGGACCCTCGGCGGGGAGCTGTTTTTT
CASSHRSTLGTLGGELFF
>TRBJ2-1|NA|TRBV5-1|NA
TGCGCCAGCAGCTTGGGGGCAGGGTACTACAATGAGCAGTTCTTC
CASSLGAGYYNEQFF
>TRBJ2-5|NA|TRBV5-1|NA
TGCGCCAGCAGCTGGGGAGAGACCCAGTACTTC
CASSWGETQYF
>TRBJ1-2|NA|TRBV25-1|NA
TGTGCCAGCAGTGAAGGTGGGTCCGCTAACTATGGCTACACCTTC
CASSEGGSANYGYTF
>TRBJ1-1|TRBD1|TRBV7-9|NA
TGTGCCAGCAGCTGGGGACAGGGGACTGAAGCTTTCTTT
CASSWGQGTEAFF
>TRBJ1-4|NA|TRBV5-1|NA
TGCGCCAGCAGCTTGGGTCCTGGGAGTGAAAAACTGTTTTTT
CASSLGPGSEKLFF
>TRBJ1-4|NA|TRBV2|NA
TGTGCCAGACGGGCTTCAACTAATGAAAAACTGTTTTTT
CARRASTNEKLFF
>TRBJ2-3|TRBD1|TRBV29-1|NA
TGCAGCGTTGCCGGGACAGGGTCGACAGATACGCAGTATTTT
CSVAGTGSTDTQYF
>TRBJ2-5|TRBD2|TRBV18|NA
TGTGCCAGCTCCTACCTAGCAGCGGGGGAGACCCAGTACTTC
CASSYLAAGETQYF
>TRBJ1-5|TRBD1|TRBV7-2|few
TGTGCCAGCAGCATGACAGGGTTTGAACCATCCCAGCATTTT
CASSMTGFEPSQHF
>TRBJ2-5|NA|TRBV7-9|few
TGTGCCAGCAGCTCCCCCAGGTGGGGTCAACAAGAGACCCAGTACTTC
CASSSPRWGQQETQYF
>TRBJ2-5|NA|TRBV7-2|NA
TGTGCCAGCAGTCCCAGGGTACAAGAGACCCAGTACTTC
CASSPRVQETQYF
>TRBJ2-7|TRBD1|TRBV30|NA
TGTGCCTGGAGCCGGGACAGGGGAGACGAGCAGTACTTC
CAWSRDRGDEQYF
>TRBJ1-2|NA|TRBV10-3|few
TGTGCCACACACTTGGCGGGGGCTTATGGCTACACCTTC
CATHLAGAYGYTF
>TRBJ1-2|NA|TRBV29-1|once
TGCAGCGTAAGGGCCAGGAACTATGGCTACACCTTC
CSVRARNYGYTF
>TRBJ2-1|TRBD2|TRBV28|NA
TGTGCCAGCAGGGCGGGTGGACTAGCGGGGGCCAATGAGCAGTTCTTC
CASRAGGLAGANEQFF
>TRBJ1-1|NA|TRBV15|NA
TGTGCCACCAGCAGAGATGGCAGCACTGAAGCTTTCTTT
CATSRDGSTEAFF
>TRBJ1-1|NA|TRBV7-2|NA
TGTGCCAGCAGCTTCCCAGGGAGTACTGAAGCTTTCTTT
CASSFPGSTEAFF
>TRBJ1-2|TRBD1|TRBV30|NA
TGTGCCTGGAGTAATGGACAGGGGCATGGCTACACCTTC
CAWSNGQGHGYTF
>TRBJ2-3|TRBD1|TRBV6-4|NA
TGTGCCAGCAGTGATAAAGCCGGGACAGGGTCAGATACGCAGTATTTT
CASSDKAGTGSDTQYF
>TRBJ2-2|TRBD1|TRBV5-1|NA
TGCGCCAGCAGCCGGGACAGGACGAACACCGGGGAGCTGTTTTTT
CASSRDRTNTGELFF
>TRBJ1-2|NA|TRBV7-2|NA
TGTGCCAGCACCGCGGGCGTAGGGGGGAACTATGGCTACACCTTC
CASTAGVGGNYGYTF
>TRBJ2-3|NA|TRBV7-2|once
TGTGCCAGCAGCTTGAGGACGCAGGCAGATACGCAGTATTTT
CASSLRTQADTQYF
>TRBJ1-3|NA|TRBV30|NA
TGTGCCTGGAGCCACCGGGGACTTTCGAGCTCTGGAAACACCATATATTTT
CAWSHRGLSSSGNTIYF
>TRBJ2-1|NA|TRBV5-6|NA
TGTGCCAGCAGCACGGTCCCGAGCTCCTACAATGAGCAGTTCTTC
CASSTVPSSYNEQFF
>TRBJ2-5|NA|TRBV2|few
TGTGCCAGCAGCGAACAAGAGACCCAGTACTTC
CASSEQETQYF
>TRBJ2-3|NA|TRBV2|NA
TGTGCCAGCAGTGAGGGAGCGGATACGCAGTATTTT
CASSEGADTQYF
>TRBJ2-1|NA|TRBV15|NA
TGTGCCACCAGCACAACCACAGGGGAGCAGTTCTTC
CATSTTTGEQFF
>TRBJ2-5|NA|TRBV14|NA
TGTGCCAGCAGCCAAGGTCGGCTAGAGACCCAGTACTTC
CASSQGRLETQYF
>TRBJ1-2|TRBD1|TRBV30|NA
TGTGCCTGGAGTGTACCGGACAGGGGAGGCTACACCTTC
CAWSVPDRGGYTF
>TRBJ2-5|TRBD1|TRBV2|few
TGTGCCAGCAGAACAGGGGAGGAGACCCAGTACTTC
CASRTGEETQYF
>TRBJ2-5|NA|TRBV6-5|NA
TGTGCCAGTCGGACCAGCGCTTACCAAGAGACCCAGTACTTC
CASRTSAYQETQYF
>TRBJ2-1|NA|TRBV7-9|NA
TGTGCCAGCAGCTCGACTAGAAATGAGCAGTTCTTC
CASSSTRNEQFF
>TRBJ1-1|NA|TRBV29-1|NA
TGCAGCGTTGAAGATGGGGGATCTGAAGCTTTCTTT
CSVEDGGSEAFF
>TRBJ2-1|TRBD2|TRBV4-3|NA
TGCGCCAGCAGCCAAATAGCGGGAGGGCCTGTTGAGCAGTTCTTC
CASSQIAGGPVEQFF
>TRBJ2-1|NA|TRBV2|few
TGTGCCAGCAGTGACGTAGCGCGGGGCAATGAGCAGTTCTTC
CASSDVARGNEQFF
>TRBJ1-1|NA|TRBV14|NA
TGTGCCAGCAGCCCCCCCGGGGCGACGTTGACTGAAGCTTTCTTT
CASSPPGATLTEAFF
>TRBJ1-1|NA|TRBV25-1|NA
TGTGCCAGCAGTGACCGTAGGAATATGAACACTGAAGCTTTCTTT
CASSDRRNMNTEAFF
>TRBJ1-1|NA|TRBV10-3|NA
TGTGCCATCAGTGAACTGGGGTCTGAAGCTTTCTTT
CAISELGSEAFF
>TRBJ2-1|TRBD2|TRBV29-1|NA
TGCAGCTTCGAACGGACTAGCGGGAGAATGGGGAATGAGCAGTTCTTC
CSFERTSGRMGNEQFF
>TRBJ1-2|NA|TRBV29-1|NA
TGCAGCGTCCGGGACGGTAACTATGGCTACACCTTC
CSVRDGNYGYTF
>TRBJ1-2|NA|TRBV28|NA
TGTGCCAGCACCTCGGGGACACTCTATGGCTACACCTTC
CASTSGTLYGYTF
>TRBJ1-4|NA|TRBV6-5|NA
TGTGCCAGCAGTTACTCTCAGGGTAATGAAAAACTGTTTTTT
CASSYSQGNEKLFF
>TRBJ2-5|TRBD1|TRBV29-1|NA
TGCAGCGTAGGGACAGGGGAAGAGACCCAGTACTTC
CSVGTGEETQYF
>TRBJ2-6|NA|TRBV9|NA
TGTGCCAGCAGCGTAGCTACGGGAACCGGGGCCAACGTCCTGACTTTC
CASSVATGTGANVLTF
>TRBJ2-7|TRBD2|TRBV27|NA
TGTGCCAGCAGTTCCCGCGTAGCGGGTCCCCACGAGCAGTACTTC
CASSSRVAGPHEQYF
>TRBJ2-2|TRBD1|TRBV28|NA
TGTGCCAGCAGTTCAGACAGGGGAGGGAACACCGGGGAGCTGTTTTTT
CASSSDRGGNTGELFF
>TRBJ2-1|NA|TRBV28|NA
TGTGCCAGCAGTTTAGAGGCTACCTGGCAGTTCTTC
CASSLEATWQFF
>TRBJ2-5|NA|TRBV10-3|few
TGTGCCATCAGTGAGTCTGAGGGGGAAGAGACCCAGTACTTC
CAISESEGEETQYF
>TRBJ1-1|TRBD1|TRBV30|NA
TGTGCCTGGAGGCCGGGACAGGGGAGGGAAAGAAACACTGAAGCTTTCTTT
CAWRPGQGRERNTEAFF
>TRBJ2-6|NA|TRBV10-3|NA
TGTGCCATCAGTGACTCTTCAGGGTCTGGGGCCAACGTCCTGACTTTC
CAISDSSGSGANVLTF
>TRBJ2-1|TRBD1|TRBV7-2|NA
TGTGCCAGCAGCCAGAGGACAGGGGCGAACAATGAGCAGTTCTTC
CASSQRTGANNEQFF
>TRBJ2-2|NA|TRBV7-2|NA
TGTGCCAGCAGCTTAGCCCAGAACACCGGGGAGCTGTTTTTT
CASSLAQNTGELFF
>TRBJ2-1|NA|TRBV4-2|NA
TGTGCCAGCAGCCAAGATGGGACCGACAATGAGCAGTTCTTC
CASSQDGTDNEQFF
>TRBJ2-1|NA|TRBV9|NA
TGTGCCAGCAGCGTAGAAGTTGCGGGCCCAATCATCTTC
CASSVEVAGPIIF
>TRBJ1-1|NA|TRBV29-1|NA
TGCAGCGTGGGGGGCGACACTGAAGCTTTCTTT
CSVGGDTEAFF
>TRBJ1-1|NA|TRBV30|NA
TGTGCCTGGATCGGACAGTTATCCACTGAAGCTTTCTTT
CAWIGQLSTEAFF